This T cell receptor beta chain was captured in a study of cytomegalovirus exposure and HLA in healthy donors. Study summary: The roughly 670 first-cohort repertoires shared a platform with the 110 or so validation repertoires, as reported in a later analysis.

The CDR3 length is 18 residues. The germline V gene has CDR1 SGHTS and CDR2 YDEGEE. The junction had 11 bases not matched to a gene; V was cut back by 1 base and J by 5 bases. About this clone: Its antigen remains unidentified.

Only in-frame clones appear in the TCRdb table, and some are missing; sequencing was by immunoSEQ multiplex PCR. The data hold some 220,000 clones, with 85% to 95% observed a single time. Study-wide results and limits: Listed as cytomegalovirus-associated were 150 to 200 TCR beta chains.

The specimen sequenced was PBMCs. This clonotype was obtained from a woman aged 18-29 years in good health and CMV-seronegative. The chain has TRBV5-8 and TRBJ2-2; 10 bases line up with TRBD2. The CDR3 sequence is CASSLLASGSIWTGELFF. In nucleotides, the CDR3 is TGTGCCAGCAGCTTGCTGGCTAGCGGGAGCATTTGGACCGGGGAGCTGTTTTTT.